The 32 T cell receptor beta chains presented below share a single source sample, sequenced in a study of T cell changes during pregnancy in multiple sclerosis. Libraries were prepared by immunoSEQ multiplex PCR; TCRdb keeps only in-frame clonotypes and omits some of them. This repertoire shows around 99,000 clones, about nine tenths found once; its top ten account for less than 0.9%. The material was peripheral blood, obtained in the third trimester of pregnancy. The receptor set was obtained from a female donor in good health, enrolled as a control in a pregnancy study.

This chain joins TRBV18 and TRBJ1-1, with 8 bases that match TRBD1. The V gene's germline CDR1 is KGHSH and CDR2 LQKENI. The CDR3 runs 16 residues. Trimming took 3 bases from V and 1 from J; bases not matched to a gene: 7. DNA for the CDR3: TGTGCCAGCTCACCGCCGGGACAGGCAAAGAACACTGAAGCTTTCTTT. This codes for CASSPPGQAKNTEAFF.

This chain uses TRBV25-1 with TRBJ2-7, with 9 bases that match TRBD1. In germline, CDR1 is MGHDK, CDR2 SYGVNS. This CDR3 contains 16 residues. V shed 5 bases, J shed 3 bases, and the junction held 11 bases outside the gene matches. CDR3 in amino acids: CASSPSGQGRSYEQYF. The CDR3 DNA follows: TGTGCCAGCAGTCCCTCGGGACAGGGAAGGAGCTACGAGCAGTACTTC.

The chain links TRBV5-5 to TRBJ2-7, with TRBD2 identical over 7 bases. Losses at the gene ends were 4 bases for V and 3 bases for J; bases not matched to a gene: 10. Germline V gives CDR1 SGHKS, CDR2 YYEKEE (reference sequence). The CDR3 length is 15 residues. Written as DNA, the CDR3 is TGTGCCAGCAGCCTGGAGTGGGCGGGGGTCTACGAGCAGTACTTC. It codes for CASSLEWAGVYEQYF.

V is TRBV6-6 and J is TRBJ2-5; TRBD1 matches at 7 bases. V gave up 0 bases and J gave up 4 bases; unmatched junction bases: 2. CDR3 size: 14 residues. Germline V gene lookup returns CDR1 MNHNY and CDR2 SVGAGI (reference sequence). The CDR3 reads CASSYSTGRETQYF. Written as DNA, the CDR3 is TGTGCCAGCAGTTACTCGACAGGGAGAGAGACCCAGTACTTC.

The chain carries TRBV27 and TRBJ1-5; D not resolved. The length of the CDR3 is 13 residues. Trimming took 1 base from V and 5 from J, leaving 6 bases between them. Germline V gene data show CDR1 as MNHEY and CDR2 as SMNVEV (reference sequence). The CDR3 nucleotides are TGTGCCAGCAGTTTATGGAGGGATCAGCCCCAGCATTTT. It specifies CASSLWRDQPQHF.

This chain uses TRBV9 with TRBJ1-1; D gene unclear. CDR1 is SGDLS and CDR2 is YYNGEE in the germline V gene. Trimming pared 1 base from V and 3 bases from J, leaving 7 bases between. The CDR3 runs 13 residues. The CDR3 sequence: CASSVSSDTEAFF. The CDR3 region has the DNA TGTGCCAGCAGCGTATCGTCTGACACTGAAGCTTTCTTT. The full variable domain, rest sourced from reference TRBV9 and TRBJ1-1, is DSGVTQTPKHLITATGQRVTLRCSPRSGDLSVYWYQQSLDQGLQFLIQYYNGEERAKGNILERFSAQQFPDLHSELNLSSLELGDSALYFCASSVSSDTEAFFGQGTRLTVV.

The V and J genes are TRBV30 and TRBJ2-1; 10 bases fit TRBD2. The CDR3 consists of 14 residues. Germline V CDR1 and CDR2: GTSNPN, SVGIG (reference sequence). J lost 8 bases, V lost 8 bases, and 12 bases had no gene match. CDR3 amino acids: CARRGVAGGYEQFF. The CDR3 nucleotides are TGTGCCCGAAGGGGTGTAGCGGGGGGCTATGAGCAGTTCTTC.

The rearrangement joins TRBV2 to TRBJ2-2; D unclear. The CDR3 runs to 14 residues. V lost 4 bases and J 0 bases, leaving 6 bases between the germline ends. Germline V lookup: CDR1 SNHLY, CDR2 FYNNEI. The CDR3 reads CASSVNSNTGELFF. The CDR3 DNA reads TGTGCCAGCAGTGTAAACTCGAACACCGGGGAGCTGTTTTTT.

This clone was seen just once. This rearrangement joins TRBV7-3 to TRBJ2-1, with 13 bases that match TRBD2. The CDR3 is 15 amino acids. Germline V lookup: CDR1 SGHTA, CDR2 FQGTGA. After removal of 3 bases from V and 5 bases from J, the junction contained 1 base not matched to a gene. The CDR3 coding sequence is TGTGCCAGCAGCTTCGGACTAGCGGGGGACAATGAGCAGTTCTTC. It specifies CASSFGLAGDNEQFF.

The rearrangement links TRBV30 to TRBJ1-2, with 7 bases matching TRBD1. Per germline, CDR1 GTSNPN and CDR2 SVGIG (reference sequence). V gave up 0 bases and J gave up 1 base; unmatched junction bases: 11. CDR3 length: 17 residues. The chain's CDR3 is CAWSVIRGTAFNYGYTF. The CDR3 DNA reads TGTGCCTGGAGTGTAATTCGGGGGACAGCTTTTAACTATGGCTACACCTTC.

The sample holds one count of this clone. V gene TRBV4-1 combines with J gene TRBJ2-5, with 7 nucleotides matching TRBD2. V lost 2 bases to trimming and J lost 4 bases; unmatched junction nucleotides: 13. The CDR3 has 17 residues. In germline, CDR1 is MGHRA, CDR2 YSYEKL. The DNA of the CDR3 is TGCGCCAGCAGCCAATGGGGCGCGGGGGATGGATTAGAGACCCAGTACTTC. It specifies CASSQWGAGDGLETQYF.

The chain employs TRBV10-3 and TRBJ1-1; D call uncertain. The CDR3 runs to 14 residues. The germline CDR1 and CDR2 sequences are ENHRY and SYGVKD. The V and J ends lost 11 bases and 4 bases respectively, with 20 bases between them. The CDR3 DNA follows: TGTGCCTCAGGATATGACCCAGGTAGCACTGAAGCTTTCTTT. It is translated as CASGYDPGSTEAFF.

The sample holds a few counts of this clone. This sequence joins TRBV4-1 and TRBJ2-7, with D possibly matching TRBD1 (5 bases). CDR3 length: 14 amino acids. The germline gives CDR1 MGHRA, CDR2 YSYEKL. Trimming pared 0 bases from V and 2 bases from J, leaving 8 bases between. DNA of the CDR3: TGCGCCAGCAGCCAAGACAGGGTAACCTACGAGCAGTACTTC. This encodes CASSQDRVTYEQYF.

The rearrangement links TRBV5-6 to TRBJ1-2; 9 positions agree with TRBD1. The germline V gene has CDR1 SGHDT and CDR2 YYEEEE. The CDR3 spans 17 residues. V gave up 3 bases and J gave up 0 bases; unmatched junction bases: 9. CDR3 coding DNA: TGTGCCAGCAGCTCCGGGACAGGGATTTTATCTAACTATGGCTACACCTTC. Its translation: CASSSGTGILSNYGYTF.

The chain uses TRBV7-2 and TRBJ2-3, with a tentative D call TRBD2 (6 bases). The CDR3 extends over 13 amino acids. V lost 3 bases and J 6 bases, leaving 10 bases between the germline ends. In germline, CDR1 is SGHTA, CDR2 FQGNSA. CDR3: CASSLGGPDTQYF. The CDR3 nucleotides are TGTGCCAGCAGCTTGGGGGGACCCGATACGCAGTATTTT. Using reference TRBV7-2 and TRBJ2-3 for the parts outside the CDR3, the full variable domain is GAGVSQSPSNKVTEKGKDVELRCDPISGHTALYWYRQSLGQGLEFLIYFQGNSAPDKSGLPSDRFSAERTGGSVSTLTIQRTQQEDSAVYLCASSLGGPDTQYFGPGTRLTVL.

Only one count was recorded for this clone. This sequence joins TRBV6-6 and TRBJ1-1; D is ambiguous. The length of the CDR3 is 16 residues. Germline V gene lookup returns CDR1 MNHNY and CDR2 SVGAGI (reference sequence). V was cut by 6 bases and J by 4 bases, with 21 bases left in between. The CDR3 loop reads CASREEGPKGATEAFF. The CDR3 DNA reads as TGTGCCAGCAGAGAGGAGGGCCCAAAAGGTGCCACTGAAGCTTTCTTT.

The chain has TRBV5-6 and TRBJ2-7; the D gene is possibly TRBD2 (6 bases). Trimming removed 3 bases at V and 0 bases at J, with 10 bases between. Germline V gene data show CDR1 as SGHDT and CDR2 as YYEEEE. The CDR3 is 14 residues long. The DNA of the CDR3 is TGTGCCAGCAGCTCGGGACTGAGCTCCTACGAGCAGTACTTC. Its translation is CASSSGLSSYEQYF.

The chain employs TRBV7-8 and TRBJ2-3; no clear D gene. The V gene's germline CDR1 is SGHVS and CDR2 FQNEAQ. CDR3 length: 14 amino acids. The V end lost 2 bases, the J end lost 0 bases, and 6 bases lay between the germline ends. This CDR3 is CASSLPKSTDTQYF. CDR3 sequence (DNA): TGTGCCAGCAGCTTACCTAAAAGCACAGATACGCAGTATTTT.

Comment on this clone: This CDR3 is also generated by other DNA sequences in the sample. The chain employs TRBV5-6 and TRBJ1-6; 8 bases are a match to TRBD1. CDR3 length: 14 amino acids. V lost 2 bases and J lost 6; bases outside the gene matches: 1. CDR1 is SGHDT and CDR2 is YYEEEE in the germline V gene. CDR3 residues: CASSLGQGNSPLHF. In DNA, the CDR3 is TGTGCCAGCAGCTTAGGACAGGGTAATTCACCCCTCCACTTT.

This clone was observed a handful of times. The chain uses TRBV6-6 and TRBJ2-1; 11 bases map to TRBD2. V was clipped by 5 bases and J by 12 bases; unmatched bases: 0. CDR1 is MNHNY and CDR2 is SVGAGI in the germline V gene (reference sequence). The CDR3 runs to 11 residues. The CDR3 spells CASSLAGGQFF. CDR3 in DNA: TGTGCCAGCAGTCTAGCGGGGGGGCAGTTCTTC.

This clone was counted a few times. The chain has TRBV11-2 and TRBJ2-3, with a possible D match to TRBD2 (6 bases). CDR1 is SGHAT, CDR2 FQNNGV, per germline. V was shortened by 5 bases and J by 2 bases, with 17 bases between the two germline ends. The CDR3 consists of 16 residues. This CDR3 is CASSGRDSLHTDTQYF. The CDR3 nucleotides are TGTGCCAGCAGCGGCCGGGACTCCCTTCACACAGATACGCAGTATTTT.

This rearrangement joins TRBV14 to TRBJ1-2, with a possible D match to TRBD1 (6 bases). CDR3 length: 14 amino acids. Germline assignment: CDR1 SGHDN and CDR2 FVKESK. V was pared by 1 base and J by 8 bases, with 14 bases between. For the CDR3, the DNA is TGTGCCAGCAGCCAAGTGGGGGCTCCCGTGGGCTACACCTTC. Translated, it gives CASSQVGAPVGYTF.

The chain employs TRBV6-5 and TRBJ1-5; possible D gene TRBD1, 6 bases. V lost 6 bases, J lost 6 bases, and 12 bases lay in between. The germline V gene has CDR1 MNHEY and CDR2 SVGAGI. The CDR3 extends over 13 amino acids. CDR3 region: CASRPIGGQPQHF. The CDR3 bases are TGTGCCAGCAGGCCCATAGGGGGTCAGCCCCAGCATTTT.

The rearrangement links TRBV11-2 to TRBJ1-1; the match to TRBD1 covers 7 bases. This CDR3 contains 16 residues. Trimming cost V 4 bases and J 3 bases; bases outside gene matches: 11. Germline CDR1 and CDR2: SGHAT and FQNNGV. The CDR3 DNA reads as TGTGCCAGCAGCTCCGTCGGAGCAGGGGGATACACTGAAGCTTTCTTT. It is translated as CASSSVGAGGYTEAFF. Using reference TRBV11-2 and TRBJ1-1 for the parts outside the CDR3, the full variable domain is EAGVAQSPRYKIIEKRQSVAFWCNPISGHATLYWYQQILGQGPKLLIQFQNNGVVDDSQLPKDRFSAERLKGVDSTLKIQPAKLEDSAVYLCASSSVGAGGYTEAFFGQGTRLTVV.

This chain joins TRBV7-2 and TRBJ2-1; D remains ambiguous. The V end was cut by 3 bases, the J end by 6 bases, with 15 bases between. Germline V gene lookup returns CDR1 SGHTA and CDR2 FQGNSA. CDR3 size: 15 residues. CDR3 nucleotide sequence: TGTGCCAGCAGCTTTTCCGATGGAAGAGGCAATGAGCAGTTCTTC. Translated: CASSFSDGRGNEQFF. Full variable domain (outside the CDR3, taken from reference TRBV7-2 and TRBJ2-1): GAGVSQSPSNKVTEKGKDVELRCDPISGHTALYWYRQSLGQGLEFLIYFQGNSAPDKSGLPSDRFSAERTGGSVSTLTIQRTQQEDSAVYLCASSFSDGRGNEQFFGPGTRLTVL.

This sequence joins TRBV2 and TRBJ1-1, with 8 bases matching TRBD1. The CDR3 totals 15 residues. Looked up from germline, CDR1 is SNHLY and CDR2 is FYNNEI. V shed 1 base, J shed 7 bases, and the junction held 8 bases outside the gene matches. The CDR3 is CASSEGGRGRVEAFF. The DNA of the CDR3 is TGTGCCAGCAGTGAAGGGGGCAGGGGGCGGGTTGAAGCTTTCTTT.

The V gene is TRBV6-5, the J gene TRBJ2-7, with TRBD1 as a possible D gene (6 bases). CDR3 size: 14 residues. Germline V gene sequence: CDR1 MNHEY, CDR2 SVGAGI. Trimming shortened V by 5 bases and J by 5 bases, and 16 bases separated the two germline ends. The chain's CDR3 is CASSTSGHTHEQYF. The CDR3 nucleotides read TGTGCCAGCAGTACCTCGGGACACACTCACGAGCAGTACTTC.

The chain carries TRBV5-1 and TRBJ1-3; D possibly corresponds to TRBD1 (5 bases). V was trimmed by 0 bases and J by 4 bases, leaving 11 bases between them. The CDR3 contains 15 residues. CDR1 SGHRS and CDR2 YFSETQ come from the germline V gene. Here the CDR3 reads CASSLAGSAGNTIYF. CDR3 in DNA: TGCGCCAGCAGCTTGGCAGGGTCAGCCGGAAACACCATATATTTT.

This sequence joins TRBV5-6 and TRBJ2-1; 11 bases are shared with TRBD2. Germline CDR1 SGHDT, CDR2 YYEEEE. Losses at the gene ends were 0 bases for V and 4 bases for J; bases not matched to a gene: 3. The CDR3 extends over 16 amino acids. The CDR3 DNA reads as TGTGCCAGCAGCTTGGGGGCTAGCGGGGGGTACAATGAGCAGTTCTTC. This gives the protein CASSLGASGGYNEQFF.

The chain links TRBV6-1 to TRBJ1-4; no reliable D call. The CDR3 has 15 amino acids. Germline V gene lookup returns CDR1 MNHNS and CDR2 SASEGT. The germline V and J ends were trimmed by 3 bases and 0 bases, with 8 bases remaining between them. The CDR3 bases are TGTGCCAGCAGTGATTTCGGAGCAACTAATGAAAAACTGTTTTTT. Encoded protein: CASSDFGATNEKLFF.

The rearrangement joins TRBV4-3 to TRBJ1-2, with D possibly being TRBD1 (5 bases). The ends were cut back, 0 bases at V and 8 bases at J, with 19 bases in the middle. This CDR3 is built from 16 residues. In germline, CDR1 is LGHNA, CDR2 YSLEER. The CDR3 DNA follows: TGCGCCAGCAGCCAAGATCATGGCACAGGCCCTGGAGGCTACACCTTC. It codes for CASSQDHGTGPGGYTF.

The V gene is TRBV5-5, the J gene TRBJ1-5; the match to TRBD1 covers 9 bases. The CDR3 spans 17 residues. Germline lookup yields CDR1 SGHKS and CDR2 YYEKEE (reference sequence). The V segment lost 0 bases and the J segment 7 bases; nucleotides outside the gene matches: 11. CDR3 bases: TGTGCCAGCAGCTTGGGTTTAACGGACAGGGGTAGACAGCCCCAGCATTTT. Translation: CASSLGLTDRGRQPQHF.